This T cell receptor (beta chain) was identified during a study of graft-versus-host responses after intestinal transplantation. Looking at the study overall: Every transplant recipient was induced with anti-thymocyte globulin, then maintained on tacrolimus and steroids for two to three years. Whole-study findings and limits: Across patients carrying graft-donor T cell macrochimerism, allografts held high graft-versus-host to host-versus-graft clonal ratios. An association linked early post-transplant HvG declines with peak circulating GvH clone levels.

As concerns this clone: The antigen is not known. Other DNA sequences in this sample translate to the same CDR3.

The CDR3 has 16 amino acids. V trimming: 2 bases; J trimming: 1 base; junction bases outside the gene matches: 4. Germline CDR1 SNHLY, CDR2 FYNNEI. The repertoire was sequenced with immunoSEQ multiplex PCR; TCRdb's copy has only in-frame clones and lacks some. The data contain fewer than 120,000 clones, approximately 92% of them singletons. The V and J genes are TRBV2 and TRBJ2-3, with 9 positions matching TRBD2. Material: unstimulated CD8+ T cells sorted from spleen or lymph node cells, obtained before intestinal transplant. The receptor was isolated from a human donor who received an intestinal transplant. CDR3 region: CASSELAGRGTDTQYF. CDR3 bases: TGTGCCAGCAGTGAACTAGCGGGGAGGGGCACAGATACGCAGTATTTT.